Sequencing of this T cell receptor (beta chain) was carried out in a study of blood T cell repertoires in COVID-19. Symptom resolution, clearance, or two negative PCRs marked donors in Cohort 3 as recovered. Study processing details: Scientists estimated how many nucleated cells there were by amplifying reference gene primers. Repertoires were generated with immunoSEQ multiplex PCR, while TCRdb's copy carries only in-frame clones and drops some. D and trimming come from the DNA, and the V and J calls and clone size come from that table. The sample records about 480,000 clones, more than 75% being singletons. V dropped 6 bases and J dropped 3; count of bases not matched to a gene: 11. The CDR3 runs 16 residues. Germline CDR1 is SEHNR and CDR2 is FQNEAQ (reference sequence).

This clonotype was sampled from a woman in her thirties or forties who had recovered from COVID-19. The V call is TRBV7-9, the J call TRBJ2-5; TRBD1 aligns across 9 bases. Sequencing input: PBMCs or T cells enriched from blood (not recorded which). In DNA form, the CDR3 reads TGTGCCAGCAGTTATAACCCGGGACAGGGAGAAGAGACCCAGTACTTC. Translated, it gives CASSYNPGQGEETQYF.